This T cell receptor beta chain was retrieved from a study of blood T cell repertoires in COVID-19. The assay was immunoSEQ multiplex PCR, and TCRdb's table has in-frame clones only and misses some. The sample holds 300,000 or so clones; about four fifths are singletons and the top ten take about 1.2%. Germline V lookup: CDR1 SNHLY, CDR2 FYNNEI. This CDR3 comprises 17 residues. The V and J ends lost 1 base and 7 bases, in that order; junction bases with no gene match: 9. Sequencing used peripheral blood. This TCR was sampled from a woman in her fifties or sixties with acute or convalescent COVID-19. The chain is built from TRBV2 and TRBJ1-4; TRBD1 matches at 10 bases. CDR3 coding DNA: TGTGCCAGCAGTGAAGGTGTTGTGCGGACAGGGGGTGAAAAACTGTTTTTT. It codes for CASSEGVVRTGGEKLFF. The whole variable domain, filled in from reference TRBV2 and TRBJ1-4, reads EPEVTQTPSHQVTQMGQEVILRCVPISNHLYFYWYRQILGQKVEFLVSFYNNEISEKSEIFDDQFSVERPDGSNFTLKIRSTKLEDSAMYFCASSEGVVRTGGEKLFFGSGTQLSVL.